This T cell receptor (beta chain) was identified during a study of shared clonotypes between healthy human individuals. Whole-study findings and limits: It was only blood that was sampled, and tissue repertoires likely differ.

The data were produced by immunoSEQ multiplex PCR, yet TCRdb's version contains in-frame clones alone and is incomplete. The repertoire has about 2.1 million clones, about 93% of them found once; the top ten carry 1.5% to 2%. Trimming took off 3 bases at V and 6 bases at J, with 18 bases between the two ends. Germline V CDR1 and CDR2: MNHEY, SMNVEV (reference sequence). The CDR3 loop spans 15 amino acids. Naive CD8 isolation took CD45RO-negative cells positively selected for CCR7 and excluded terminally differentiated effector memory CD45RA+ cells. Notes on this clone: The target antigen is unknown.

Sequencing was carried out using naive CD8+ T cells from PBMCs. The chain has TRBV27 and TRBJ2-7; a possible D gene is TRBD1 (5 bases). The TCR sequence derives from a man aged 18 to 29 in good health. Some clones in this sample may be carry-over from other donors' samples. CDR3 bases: TGTGCCAGCAGTTTTGGCTGGGGCAGTAGGGGCGAGCAGTACTTC. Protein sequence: CASSFGWGSRGEQYF.